One sample yielded the 5 T cell receptor beta chains listed below, sequenced in a study of T cell clonality in common variable immunodeficiency (dated by TCRdb to the mid-2010s). Libraries were made using the immunoSEQ multiplex PCR assay. This is the immuneACCESS table as TCRdb keeps it, with only in-frame sequences that have V and J called. A part of the clones is gone; compared with another copy, unresolved V genes explain less than half, and the rest is unexplained. Across this sample, about 52,000 clones were tabulated and none appeared just once. The leading ten clones occupy more than 2% of the sample. Input material: peripheral blood mononuclear cells. These TCRs come from a person aged 18-70 years in good health.

This clone was recorded many times. Coverage ceases 3 residues before the CDR3 finishes, and the germline J gene fills in the end. V is TRBV7-3 and J is TRBJ2-1; 8 bases align to TRBD2. The CDR3 has 14 amino acids. Germline loops: CDR1 SGHTA, CDR2 FQGTGA. Trimming at V came to 1 base and at J to 9 bases, leaving 5 bases not matched to a gene. CDR3 DNA (partial): TGTGCCAGCAGCTTAAATTCGGGGGGGCCTGAG. Translating it yields CASSLNSGGPE. The whole CDR3 is CASSLNSGGPEQFF. Filled out from reference TRBV7-3 and TRBJ2-1, the complete variable domain reads GAGVSQTPSNKVTEKGKYVELRCDPISGHTALYWYRQSLGQGPEFLIYFQGTGAADDSGLPNDRFFAVRPEGSVSTLKIQRTERGDSAVYLCASSLNSGGPEQFFGPGTRLTVL.

This clone was picked up many times. The sample carries other DNA sequences with the same CDR3. The sequenced part of the CDR3 DNA is TGTGCCTGGAGTCCACTAGCGGGAGTCGGAGAGACC. It is translated as CAWSPLAGVGET. In full, the CDR3 reads CAWSPLAGVGETQYF. The chain combines TRBV30 with TRBJ2-5; 11 bases align to TRBD2. The observed sequence ends 3 residues before the CDR3 terminus, with the missing tail filled in from the germline J gene. The ends lost 2 bases at V and 4 bases at J; junction bases unmatched: 6. The CDR3 consists of 15 residues. The V gene's germline CDR1 is GTSNPN and CDR2 SVGIG (reference sequence).

This clone appeared many times. Read coverage stops 3 residues before the CDR3 terminus; the germline J gene supplies the remainder. This chain joins TRBV5-1 and TRBJ2-2; D may be TRBD1 (5 bases). V was shortened by 0 bases and J by 0 bases, with 12 bases between the two germline ends. Germline CDR1 SGHRS, CDR2 YFSETQ. The CDR3 loop spans 17 amino acids. The CDR3 DNA, read in part, is TGCGCCAGCAGCTTGGGAAGTGACAGCGCGAACACCGGGGAG. Translating gives CASSLGSDSANTGE. The whole CDR3 sequence reads CASSLGSDSANTGELFF.

The sample holds a few counts of this clone. Read coverage stops 3 residues before the CDR3 terminus; the germline J gene supplies the remainder. The chain joins TRBV18 to TRBJ1-1; maybe TRBD1 (6 bases). Germline V gives CDR1 KGHSH, CDR2 LQKENI. Trimming cost V 8 bases and J 3 bases, with 13 bases left between them. The CDR3 extends over 13 amino acids. The part of the CDR3 DNA that was read is TGTGCCAGCCAACAGGGTGGGGACACTGAA. It codes for CASQQGGDTE. The CDR3 as a whole reads CASQQGGDTEAFF.

This clone was picked up many times. The CDR3 end lies 3 residues beyond the end of the read and is filled in from the germline J gene. The chain couples TRBV18 to TRBJ2-7, with 8 bases lining up with TRBD1. V gave up 3 bases and J gave up 3 bases; unmatched junction bases: 7. CDR3 length equals 15 residues. Germline lookup yields CDR1 KGHSH and CDR2 LQKENI. CDR3: CASSPSRDRLYEQYF. Incomplete CDR3 DNA: TGTGCCAGCTCACCGTCCCGGGACAGGCTCTACGAG.